This T cell receptor (beta chain) stems from a study of blood T cell repertoires in COVID-19. Study as a whole: Acute and convalescent COVID-19 samples came from the United States, Italy and Spain. Sources were T cells, B-cell-depleted T cells, or PBMCs; the material itself was cDNA or gDNA.

Libraries were prepared by immunoSEQ multiplex PCR; TCRdb keeps only in-frame clonotypes and omits some of them. The sample lists some 70,000 clones, approximately 90% occurring once. Material for sequencing was PBMCs or T cells enriched from blood (not recorded which). The receptor was derived from a woman aged 40-49 years who had recovered from COVID-19.

The CDR3 loop reads CASSYSVLAGTEAFF. CDR3 in DNA: TGTGCCAGCAGTTACTCGGTCCTCGCAGGGACTGAAGCTTTCTTT. The V gene is TRBV6-5, the J gene TRBJ1-1, with a tentative D call TRBD1 (5 bases). V shed 0 bases and J shed 5 bases, with 13 bases lying between them. The CDR3 consists of 15 residues. From germline, CDR1 is MNHEY and CDR2 SVGAGI.